These T cell receptor beta chains were read from a single sample in a study of blood T cells in healthy people across ages. Each CDR3 protein is one row after TCRdb ran MiXCR on the 5' RACE reads. In the table there are 580,000 or so distinct CDR3 sequences, more than 45% of which are singletons. Input material: blood. The receptors were gathered from a man at least 80 years old in good health. Each CDR3 is given with its conserved first and last residue. D genes are given only for firm matches. Size tells how often a clone was seen (once, few, many) or the class of an expanded clone, and some rows leave it out.

V: TRBV20-1; D: -; J: TRBJ2-7; size: -; CDR3: CSAPPGDNYEQYF; DNA: TGCAGTGCCCCCCCGGGGGACAACTACGAGCAGTACTTC
V: TRBV7-8; D: -; J: TRBJ1-5; size: few; CDR3: CASSFETGRLQPQHF; DNA: TGTGCCAGCAGCTTCGAGACAGGTCGACTTCAGCCCCAGCATTTT
V: TRBV7-9; D: TRBD1; J: TRBJ2-6; size: -; CDR3: CASSPDRGGANVLTF; DNA: TGTGCCAGCAGCCCGGACAGGGGTGGGGCCAACGTCCTGACTTTC
V: TRBV29-1; D: TRBD2; J: TRBJ2-7; size: few; CDR3: CSVGLAGAYEQYF; DNA: TGCAGCGTTGGACTAGCGGGAGCCTACGAGCAGTACTTC
V: TRBV14; D: -; J: TRBJ2-1; size: -; CDR3: CASSGHYNEQFF; DNA: TGTGCCAGCAGCGGACATTACAATGAGCAGTTCTTC
V: TRBV5-1; D: -; J: TRBJ2-1; size: -; CDR3: CASSLAKGYNEQFF; DNA: TGCGCCAGCAGCTTGGCAAAGGGCTACAATGAGCAGTTCTTC
V: TRBV6-2/TRBV6-3; D: -; J: TRBJ2-6; size: few; CDR3: CASSLQDKADSGANVLTF; DNA: TGTGCCAGCAGCCTACAGGACAAAGCCGACTCTGGGGCCAACGTCCTGACTTTC
V: TRBV20-1; D: TRBD2; J: TRBJ2-1; size: -; CDR3: CSARDPRTSGSIDEQFF; DNA: TGCAGTGCTAGGGACCCTCGGACTAGCGGGAGTATAGATGAGCAGTTCTTC
V: TRBV20-1; D: TRBD2; J: TRBJ2-5; size: -; CDR3: CSARDDGLAGAQETQYF; DNA: TGCAGTGCTAGAGATGACGGTCTAGCGGGAGCCCAAGAGACCCAGTACTTC
V: TRBV5-6; D: TRBD1; J: TRBJ2-7; size: -; CDR3: CASSWGQTSSYEQYF; DNA: TGTGCCAGCAGCTGGGGACAGACCTCCTCCTACGAGCAGTACTTC
V: TRBV9; D: -; J: TRBJ2-5; size: few; CDR3: CASSAPRSSGAETQYF; DNA: TGTGCCAGCAGCGCCCCCCGGAGTAGCGGCGCAGAGACCCAGTACTTC
V: TRBV25-1; D: -; J: TRBJ2-7; size: -; CDR3: CASSASEGGEQYF; DNA: TGTGCCAGCAGTGCTTCCGAGGGGGGCGAGCAGTACTTC
V: TRBV20-1; D: -; J: TRBJ2-7; size: few; CDR3: CSAIRGGEQYF; DNA: TGCAGTGCCATCCGGGGTGGCGAGCAGTACTTC
V: TRBV5-1; D: -; J: TRBJ1-4; size: few; CDR3: CASSSGQIYEKLFF; DNA: TGCGCCAGCAGCTCCGGACAGATTTATGAAAAACTGTTTTTT
V: TRBV5-1; D: -; J: TRBJ2-1; size: few; CDR3: CASSSSLSSYNEQFF; DNA: TGTGCTAGCAGCTCCTCCTTAAGCTCCTACAATGAGCAGTTCTTC
V: TRBV9; D: -; J: TRBJ1-2; size: -; CDR3: CASRGGQDYGYTF; DNA: TGTGCCAGCAGGGGGGGGCAGGACTATGGCTACACCTTC
V: TRBV6-2/TRBV6-3; D: -; J: TRBJ2-1; size: few; CDR3: CASSYSMGSSPLPRTQFF; DNA: TGTGCCAGCAGTTACTCGATGGGGTCTAGCCCTCTCCCCCGGACGCAGTTCTTC
V: TRBV18; D: TRBD1; J: TRBJ2-7; size: -; CDR3: CASSPGTVTSYEQYF; DNA: TGTGCCAGCTCACCCGGGACAGTCACCTCCTACGAGCAGTACTTC
V: TRBV28; D: -; J: TRBJ2-7; size: many; CDR3: CASSLPGLYEQYF; DNA: TGTGCCAGCAGCTTGCCAGGGCTCTACGAGCAGTACTTC
V: TRBV7-2; D: -; J: TRBJ1-2; size: once; CDR3: CASSLEGNNYGYTF; DNA: TGTGCCAGCAGCTTAGAGGGGAATAACTATGGCTACACCTTC
V: TRBV7-2; D: TRBD1; J: TRBJ1-4; size: -; CDR3: CASSLGDRVGEKLFF; DNA: TGTGCCAGCAGCTTAGGAGACAGGGTCGGAGAAAAACTGTTTTTT
V: TRBV9; D: TRBD2; J: TRBJ2-5; size: few; CDR3: CASSAPGLAGGKQETQYF; DNA: TGTGCCAGCAGCGCACCGGGACTAGCGGGGGGAAAGCAAGAGACCCAGTACTTC
V: TRBV20-1; D: -; J: TRBJ2-5; size: few; CDR3: CSARGFSLPGETQYF; DNA: TGCAGTGCTAGGGGGTTTTCCTTACCGGGTGAGACCCAGTACTTC
V: TRBV12-3/TRBV12-4; D: -; J: TRBJ1-2; size: -; CDR3: CASQARAGNGYTF; DNA: TGTGCAAGCCAGGCGCGGGCAGGGAACGGCTACACCTTC
V: TRBV10-3; D: TRBD1; J: TRBJ2-5; size: -; CDR3: CAISPRQGETQYF; DNA: TGTGCCATCAGTCCCAGACAGGGAGAGACCCAGTACTTC
V: TRBV2; D: TRBD2; J: TRBJ2-5; size: -; CDR3: CASSGTSGRDEQYF; DNA: TGTGCCAGCAGTGGGACTAGCGGGAGAGATGAGCAGTACTTC
V: TRBV29-1; D: -; J: TRBJ2-1; size: few; CDR3: CSGGWGGGNEQFF; DNA: TGCAGCGGCGGTTGGGGGGGCGGGAATGAGCAGTTCTTC
V: TRBV20-1; D: TRBD2; J: TRBJ2-1; size: -; CDR3: CSDAGEIYNEQFF; DNA: TGCAGTGACGCGGGGGAGATCTACAATGAGCAGTTCTTC
V: TRBV7-2; D: -; J: TRBJ2-3; size: few; CDR3: CASSLRHPSTDTQYF; DNA: TGTGCCAGCAGCTTAAGGCACCCTAGCACAGATACGCAGTATTTT
V: TRBV7-9; D: TRBD1; J: TRBJ1-1; size: few; CDR3: CASSLVGTGGVNTEAFF; DNA: TGTGCCAGCAGCTTAGTTGGGACAGGGGGCGTGAACACTGAAGCTTTCTTT
V: TRBV27; D: -; J: TRBJ2-7; size: few; CDR3: CASRRQELDWLQYF; DNA: TGTGCCAGCAGAAGACAGGAGCTTGACTGGTTGCAGTACTTC
V: TRBV6-2/TRBV6-3; D: -; J: TRBJ2-7; size: -; CDR3: CASSYSGTNFYEQYF; DNA: TGTGCCAGCAGTTACAGCGGGACAAATTTCTACGAGCAGTACTTC
V: TRBV25-1; D: TRBD2; J: TRBJ2-3; size: -; CDR3: CASSEHSGETDTQYF; DNA: TGTGCCAGCAGTGAACATAGCGGGGAAACAGATACGCAGTATTTT
V: TRBV5-1; D: -; J: TRBJ2-3; size: -; CDR3: CASSLQGRPDTQYF; DNA: TGCGCCAGCAGCCTACAGGGGAGGCCAGATACGCAGTATTTT
V: TRBV29-1; D: -; J: TRBJ2-7; size: -; CDR3: CSVVGACEQYF; DNA: TGCAGCGTTGTGGGGGCCTGCGAGCAGTACTTC
V: TRBV9; D: -; J: TRBJ2-5; size: -; CDR3: CASSPPRAPETQYF; DNA: TGTGCCAGCAGCCCCCCTCGAGCCCCTGAGACCCAGTACTTC
V: TRBV7-8; D: TRBD2; J: TRBJ2-1; size: -; CDR3: CASSLVKTSGRFGEQFF; DNA: TGTGCCAGCAGCTTAGTTAAGACTAGCGGGAGGTTTGGTGAGCAGTTCTTC
V: TRBV5-6; D: -; J: TRBJ2-6; size: -; CDR3: CASSLKPFRDTGANVLTF; DNA: TGTGCCAGCAGCTTGAAACCATTCCGGGACACTGGGGCCAACGTCCTGACTTTC
V: TRBV7-2; D: -; J: TRBJ1-2; size: -; CDR3: CASSLSEIHGYTF; DNA: TGTGCCAGCAGCTTATCAGAGATACATGGCTACACCTTC